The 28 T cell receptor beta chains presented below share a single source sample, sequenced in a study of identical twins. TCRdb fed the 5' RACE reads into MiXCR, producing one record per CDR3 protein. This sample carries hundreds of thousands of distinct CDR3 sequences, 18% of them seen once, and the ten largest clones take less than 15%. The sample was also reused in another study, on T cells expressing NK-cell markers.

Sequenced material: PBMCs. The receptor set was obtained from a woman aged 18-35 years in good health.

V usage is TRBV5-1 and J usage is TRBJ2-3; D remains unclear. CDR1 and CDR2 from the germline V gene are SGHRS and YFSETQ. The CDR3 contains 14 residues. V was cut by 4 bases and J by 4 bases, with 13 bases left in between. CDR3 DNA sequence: TGCGCCAGCAGCCCCGGTTCGGCCGCAGATACGCAGTATTTT. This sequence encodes CASSPGSAADTQYF.

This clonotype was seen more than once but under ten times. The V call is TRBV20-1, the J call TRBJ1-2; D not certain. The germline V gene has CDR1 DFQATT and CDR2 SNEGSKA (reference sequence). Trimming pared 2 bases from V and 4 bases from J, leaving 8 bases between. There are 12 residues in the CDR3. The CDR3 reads CSARRSTYGYTF. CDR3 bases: TGCAGTGCTAGAAGATCCACCTATGGCTACACCTTC.

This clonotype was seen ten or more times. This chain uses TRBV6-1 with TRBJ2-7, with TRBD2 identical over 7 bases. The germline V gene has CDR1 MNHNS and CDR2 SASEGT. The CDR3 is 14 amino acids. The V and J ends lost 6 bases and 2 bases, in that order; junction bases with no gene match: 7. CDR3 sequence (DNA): TGTGCCAGCAGCCTCGGGGGGAGCCCCTACGAGCAGTACTTC. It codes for CASSLGGSPYEQYF.

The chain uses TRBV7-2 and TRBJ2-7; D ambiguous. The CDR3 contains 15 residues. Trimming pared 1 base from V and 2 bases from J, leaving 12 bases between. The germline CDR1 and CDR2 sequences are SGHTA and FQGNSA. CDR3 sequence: CASSLVPGPTYEQYF. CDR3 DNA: TGTGCCAGCAGCTTAGTCCCGGGTCCTACCTACGAGCAGTACTTC.

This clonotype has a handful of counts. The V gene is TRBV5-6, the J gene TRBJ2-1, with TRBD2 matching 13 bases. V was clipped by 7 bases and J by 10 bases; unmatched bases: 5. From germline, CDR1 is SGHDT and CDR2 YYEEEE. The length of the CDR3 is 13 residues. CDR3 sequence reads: CASGLAGVPEQFF. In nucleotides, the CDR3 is TGTGCCAGCGGACTAGCGGGAGTACCCGAGCAGTTCTTC.

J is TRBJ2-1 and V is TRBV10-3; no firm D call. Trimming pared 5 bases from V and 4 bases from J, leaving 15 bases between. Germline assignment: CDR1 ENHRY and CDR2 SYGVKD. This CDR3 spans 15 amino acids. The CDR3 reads CAISPGLPNYNEQFF. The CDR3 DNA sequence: TGTGCCATCAGTCCGGGTCTACCCAATTACAATGAGCAGTTCTTC.

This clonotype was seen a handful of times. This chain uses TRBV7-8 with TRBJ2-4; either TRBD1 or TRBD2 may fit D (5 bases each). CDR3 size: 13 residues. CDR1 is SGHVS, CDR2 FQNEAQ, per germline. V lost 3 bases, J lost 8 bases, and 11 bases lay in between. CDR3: CASSLGREDIQYF. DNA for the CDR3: TGTGCCAGCAGCTTGGGACGTGAAGACATTCAGTACTTC. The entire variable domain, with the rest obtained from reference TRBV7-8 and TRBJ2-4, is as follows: GAGVSQSPRYKVAKRGQDVALRCDPISGHVSLFWYQQALGQGPEFLTYFQNEAQLDKSGLPSDRFFAERPEGSVSTLKIQRTQQEDSAVYLCASSLGREDIQYFGAGTRLSVL.

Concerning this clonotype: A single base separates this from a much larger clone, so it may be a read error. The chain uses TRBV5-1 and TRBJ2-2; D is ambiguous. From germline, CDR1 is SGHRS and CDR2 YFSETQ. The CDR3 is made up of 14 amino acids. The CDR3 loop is CASSLATKTGELFF. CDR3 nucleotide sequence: TGCGCCAGCAGCTTGGCCACGAAGACCGGGGAGCTGTTTTTT. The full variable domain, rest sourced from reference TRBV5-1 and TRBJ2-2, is KAGVTQTPRYLIKTRGQQVTLSCSPISGHRSVSWYQQTPGQGLQFLFEYFSETQRNKGNFPGRFSGRQFSNSRSEMNVSTLELGDSALYLCASSLATKTGELFFGEGSRLTVL.

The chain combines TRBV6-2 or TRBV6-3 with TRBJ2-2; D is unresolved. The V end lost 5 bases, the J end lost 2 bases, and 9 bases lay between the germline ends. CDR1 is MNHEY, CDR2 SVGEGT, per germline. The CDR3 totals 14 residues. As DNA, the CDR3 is TGTGCCAGCAGTCGCGCGACTAACACCGGGGAGCTGTTTTTT. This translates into CASSRATNTGELFF.

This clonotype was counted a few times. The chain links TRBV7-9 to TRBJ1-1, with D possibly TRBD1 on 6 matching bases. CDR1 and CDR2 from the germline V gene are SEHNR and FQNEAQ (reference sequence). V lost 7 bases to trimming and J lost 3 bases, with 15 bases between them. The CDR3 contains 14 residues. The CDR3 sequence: CASKTTGRYTEAFF. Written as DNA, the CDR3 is TGTGCCAGCAAGACTACAGGGCGTTACACTGAAGCTTTCTTT. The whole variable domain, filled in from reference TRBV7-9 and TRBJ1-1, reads DTGVSQNPRHKITKRGQNVTFRCDPISEHNRLYWYRQTLGQGPEFLTYFQNEAQLEKSRLLSDRFSAERPKGSFSTLEIQRTEQGDSAMYLCASKTTGRYTEAFFGQGTRLTVV.

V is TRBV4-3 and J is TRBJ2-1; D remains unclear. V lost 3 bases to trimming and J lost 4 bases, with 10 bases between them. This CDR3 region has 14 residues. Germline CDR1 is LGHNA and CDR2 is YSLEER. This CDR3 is CASSQGAGYNEQFF. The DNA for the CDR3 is TGCGCCAGCAGCCAGGGCGCTGGATACAATGAGCAGTTCTTC.

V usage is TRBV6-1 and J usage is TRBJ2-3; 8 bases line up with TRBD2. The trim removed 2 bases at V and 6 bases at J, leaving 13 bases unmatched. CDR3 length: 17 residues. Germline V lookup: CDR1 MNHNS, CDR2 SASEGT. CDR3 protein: CASSERRLAGGLDTQYF. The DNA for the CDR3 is TGTGCCAGCAGTGAACGGCGGCTAGCGGGTGGGTTGGATACGCAGTATTTT.

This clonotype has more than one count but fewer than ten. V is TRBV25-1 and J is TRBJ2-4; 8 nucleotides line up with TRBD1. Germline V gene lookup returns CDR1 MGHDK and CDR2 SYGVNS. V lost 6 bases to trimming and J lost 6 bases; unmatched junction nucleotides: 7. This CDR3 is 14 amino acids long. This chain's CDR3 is CASSLQGVGNIQYF. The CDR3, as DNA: TGTGCCAGCAGCCTACAGGGGGTAGGAAACATTCAGTACTTC. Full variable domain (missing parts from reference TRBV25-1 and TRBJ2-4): EADIYQTPRYLVIGTGKKITLECSQTMGHDKMYWYQQDPGMELHLIHYSYGVNSTEKGDLSSESTVSRIRTEHFPLTLESARPSHTSQYLCASSLQGVGNIQYFGAGTRLSVL.

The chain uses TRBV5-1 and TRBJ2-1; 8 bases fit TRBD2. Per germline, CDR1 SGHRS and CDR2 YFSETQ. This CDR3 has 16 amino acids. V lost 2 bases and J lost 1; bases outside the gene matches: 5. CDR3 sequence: CASSFGGGRSYNEQFF. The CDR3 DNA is TGCGCCAGCAGCTTTGGCGGCGGGAGGTCCTACAATGAGCAGTTCTTC.

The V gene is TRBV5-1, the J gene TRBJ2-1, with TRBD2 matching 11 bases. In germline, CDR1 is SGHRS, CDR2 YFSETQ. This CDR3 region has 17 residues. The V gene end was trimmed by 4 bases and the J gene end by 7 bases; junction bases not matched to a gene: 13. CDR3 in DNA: TGCGCCAGCAGCCTCCCGGTGCTAGCGGGAGGTGGTAATGAGCAGTTCTTC. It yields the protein CASSLPVLAGGGNEQFF.

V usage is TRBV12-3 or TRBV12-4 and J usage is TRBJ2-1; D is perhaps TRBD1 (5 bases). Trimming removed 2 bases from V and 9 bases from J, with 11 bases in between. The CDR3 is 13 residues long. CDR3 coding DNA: TGTGCCAGCAGTTTAAATGCGCAGGGTGAGCAGTTCTTC. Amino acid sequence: CASSLNAQGEQFF.

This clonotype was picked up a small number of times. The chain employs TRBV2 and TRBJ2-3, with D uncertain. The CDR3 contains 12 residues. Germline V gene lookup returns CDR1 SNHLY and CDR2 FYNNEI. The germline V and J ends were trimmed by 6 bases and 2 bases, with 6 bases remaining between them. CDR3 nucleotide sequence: TGTGCCAGCAGGGATCCCACAGATACGCAGTATTTT. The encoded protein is CASRDPTDTQYF. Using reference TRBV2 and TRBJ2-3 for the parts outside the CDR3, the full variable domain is EPEVTQTPSHQVTQMGQEVILRCVPISNHLYFYWYRQILGQKVEFLVSFYNNEISEKSEIFDDQFSVERPDGSNFTLKIRSTKLEDSAMYFCASRDPTDTQYFGPGTRLTVL.

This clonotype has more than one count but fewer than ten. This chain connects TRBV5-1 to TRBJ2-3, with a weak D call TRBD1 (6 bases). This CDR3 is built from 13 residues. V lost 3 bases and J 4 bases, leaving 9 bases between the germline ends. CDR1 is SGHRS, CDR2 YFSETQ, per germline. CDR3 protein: CASSSHRADTQYF. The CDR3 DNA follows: TGCGCCAGCAGCTCACACAGGGCAGATACGCAGTATTTT.

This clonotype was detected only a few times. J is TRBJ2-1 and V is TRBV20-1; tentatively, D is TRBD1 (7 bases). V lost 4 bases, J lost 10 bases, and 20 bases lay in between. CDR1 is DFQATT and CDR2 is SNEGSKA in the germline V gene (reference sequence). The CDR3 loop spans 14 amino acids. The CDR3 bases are TGCAGTGCTACTCGGTGGAGGGGGCGACGGGAGCAGTTCTTC. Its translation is CSATRWRGRREQFF.

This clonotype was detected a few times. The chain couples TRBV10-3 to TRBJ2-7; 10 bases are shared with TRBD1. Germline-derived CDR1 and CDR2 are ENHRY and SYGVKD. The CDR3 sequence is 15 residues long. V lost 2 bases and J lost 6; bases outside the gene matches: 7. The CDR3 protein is CAISEAGTGVGEQYF. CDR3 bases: TGTGCCATCAGTGAGGCCGGGACAGGGGTGGGCGAGCAGTACTTC.

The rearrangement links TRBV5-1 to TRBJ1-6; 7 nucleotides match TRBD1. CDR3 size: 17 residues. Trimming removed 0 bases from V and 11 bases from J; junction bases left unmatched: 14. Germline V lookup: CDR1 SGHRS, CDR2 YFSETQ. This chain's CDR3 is CASSLEEGLRGQTPLHF. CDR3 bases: TGCGCCAGCAGCTTGGAAGAAGGACTGAGGGGGCAGACACCCCTCCACTTT.

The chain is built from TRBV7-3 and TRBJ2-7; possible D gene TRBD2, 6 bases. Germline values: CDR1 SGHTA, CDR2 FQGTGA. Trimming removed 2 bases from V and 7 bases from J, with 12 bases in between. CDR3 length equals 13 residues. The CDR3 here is CASSLGYGREQYF. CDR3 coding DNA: TGTGCCAGCAGCTTAGGTTACGGGAGAGAGCAGTACTTC.

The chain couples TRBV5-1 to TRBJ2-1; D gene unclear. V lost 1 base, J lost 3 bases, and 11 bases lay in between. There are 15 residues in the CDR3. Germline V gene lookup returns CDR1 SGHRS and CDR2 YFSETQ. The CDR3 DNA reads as TGCGCCAGCAGCTTGTCCAGAATTTTCTACAATGAGCAGTTCTTC. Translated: CASSLSRIFYNEQFF.

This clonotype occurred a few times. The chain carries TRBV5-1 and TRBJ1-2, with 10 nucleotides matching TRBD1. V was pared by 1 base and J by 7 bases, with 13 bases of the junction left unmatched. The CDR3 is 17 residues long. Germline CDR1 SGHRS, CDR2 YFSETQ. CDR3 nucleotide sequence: TGCGCCAGCAGCTTGTTTACGGCGACAGGGGGCTTGGGTGGCTACACCTTC. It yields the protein CASSLFTATGGLGGYTF.

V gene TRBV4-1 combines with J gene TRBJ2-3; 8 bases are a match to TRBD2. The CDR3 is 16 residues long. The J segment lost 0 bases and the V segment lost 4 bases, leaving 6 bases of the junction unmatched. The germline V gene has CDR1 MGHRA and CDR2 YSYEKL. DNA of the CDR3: TGCGCCAGCAGCCCCGGGGGGGCAGGGAGCACAGATACGCAGTATTTT. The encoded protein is CASSPGGAGSTDTQYF.

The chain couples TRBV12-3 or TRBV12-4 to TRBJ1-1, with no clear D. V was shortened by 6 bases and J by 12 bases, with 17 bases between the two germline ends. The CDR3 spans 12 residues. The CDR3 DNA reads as TGTGCCAGCAGCTTTGTACACGGGTCGACTTTCTTT. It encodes CASSFVHGSTFF.

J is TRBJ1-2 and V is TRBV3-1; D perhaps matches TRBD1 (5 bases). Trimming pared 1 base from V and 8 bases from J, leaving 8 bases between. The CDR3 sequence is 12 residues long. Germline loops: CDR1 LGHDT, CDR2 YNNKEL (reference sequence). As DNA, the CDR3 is TGTGCCAGCAGCCAAGCCCAGGGAGGCTACACCTTC. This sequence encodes CASSQAQGGYTF.

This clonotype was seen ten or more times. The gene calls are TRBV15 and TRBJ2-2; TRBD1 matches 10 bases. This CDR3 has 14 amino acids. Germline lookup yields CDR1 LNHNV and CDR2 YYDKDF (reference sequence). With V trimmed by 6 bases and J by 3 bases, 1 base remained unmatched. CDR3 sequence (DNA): TGTGCCACCAGGGGACAGGGGCACACCGGGGAGCTGTTTTTT. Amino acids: CATRGQGHTGELFF.